The entry that follows covers one T cell receptor (beta chain) sequence. Antigen unknown. This sample stems from a study of T-cell memory formation after mild COVID-19. The germline CDR1 and CDR2 sequences are ENHRY and SYGVKD. The CDR3 has 12 amino acids. V lost 9 bases to trimming and J lost 5 bases, with 11 bases between them. TCRdb re-called the 5' RACE reads through MiXCR, storing one row per CDR3 protein. The sample includes fewer than 650,000 distinct CDR3 sequences, approximately 21% of them seen just once. General study results and limits: Several responding clones turned up in pre-infection memory, indicating that cross-reactive memory may have taken part.

The origin of this receptor is an adult woman who had mild COVID-19 (a few samples of this study predate the infection). Cell type and time point are not known. The V gene is TRBV10-3, the J gene TRBJ1-5, with TRBD1 as a possible D gene (6 bases). The sequenced sample was PBMCs or a T cell subset sorted from them (not recorded which). The CDR3 DNA is TGTGCCATACACAGGGAAGATCAGCCCCAGCATTTT. Encoded protein: CAIHREDQPQHF.